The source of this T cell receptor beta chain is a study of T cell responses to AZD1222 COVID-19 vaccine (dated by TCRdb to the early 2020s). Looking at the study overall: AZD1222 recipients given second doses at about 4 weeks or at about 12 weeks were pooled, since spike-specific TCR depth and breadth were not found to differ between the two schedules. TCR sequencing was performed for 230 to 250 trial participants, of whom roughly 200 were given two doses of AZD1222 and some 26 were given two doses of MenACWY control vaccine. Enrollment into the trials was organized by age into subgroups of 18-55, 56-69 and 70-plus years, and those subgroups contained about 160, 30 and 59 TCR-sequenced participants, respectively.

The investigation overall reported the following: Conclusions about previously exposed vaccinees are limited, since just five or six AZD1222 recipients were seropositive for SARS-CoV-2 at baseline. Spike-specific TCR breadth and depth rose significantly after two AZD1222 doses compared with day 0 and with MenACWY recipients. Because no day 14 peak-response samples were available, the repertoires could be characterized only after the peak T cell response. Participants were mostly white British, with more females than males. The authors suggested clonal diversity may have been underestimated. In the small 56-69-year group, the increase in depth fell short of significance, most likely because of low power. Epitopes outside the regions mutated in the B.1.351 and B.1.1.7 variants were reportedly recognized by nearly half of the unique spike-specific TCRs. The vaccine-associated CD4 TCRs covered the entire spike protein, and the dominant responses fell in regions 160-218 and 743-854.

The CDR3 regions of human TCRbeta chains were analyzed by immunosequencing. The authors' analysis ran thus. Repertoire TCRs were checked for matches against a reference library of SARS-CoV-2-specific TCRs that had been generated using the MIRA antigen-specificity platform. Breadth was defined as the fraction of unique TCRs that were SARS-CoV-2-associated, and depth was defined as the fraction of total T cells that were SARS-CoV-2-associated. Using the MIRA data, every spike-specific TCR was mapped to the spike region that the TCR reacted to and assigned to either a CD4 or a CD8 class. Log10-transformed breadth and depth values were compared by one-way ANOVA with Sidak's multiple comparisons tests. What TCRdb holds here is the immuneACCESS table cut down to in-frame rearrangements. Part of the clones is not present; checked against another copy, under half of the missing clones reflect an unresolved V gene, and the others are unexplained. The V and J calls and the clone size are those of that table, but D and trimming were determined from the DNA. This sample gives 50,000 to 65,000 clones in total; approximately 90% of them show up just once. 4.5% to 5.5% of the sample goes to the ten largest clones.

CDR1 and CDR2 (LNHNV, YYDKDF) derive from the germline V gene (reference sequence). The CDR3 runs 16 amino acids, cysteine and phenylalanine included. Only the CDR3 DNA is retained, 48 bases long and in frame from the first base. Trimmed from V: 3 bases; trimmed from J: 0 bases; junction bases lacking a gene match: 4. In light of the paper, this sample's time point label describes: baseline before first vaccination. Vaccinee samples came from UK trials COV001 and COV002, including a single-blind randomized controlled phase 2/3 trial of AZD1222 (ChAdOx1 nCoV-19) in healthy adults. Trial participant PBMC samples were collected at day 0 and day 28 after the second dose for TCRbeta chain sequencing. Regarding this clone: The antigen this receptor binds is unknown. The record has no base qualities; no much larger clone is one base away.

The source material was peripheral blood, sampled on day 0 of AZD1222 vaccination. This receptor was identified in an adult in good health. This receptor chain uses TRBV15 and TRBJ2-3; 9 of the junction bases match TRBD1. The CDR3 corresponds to CATSSDRGYSTDTQYF. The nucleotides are TGTGCCACCAGCAGTGACAGGGGGTACAGCACAGATACGCAGTATTTT.